Below are 18 T cell receptor beta chains sequenced from a single sample in a study of OX40 agonist ivuxolimab in advanced cancers. Clones were sequenced by immunoSEQ multiplex PCR, and TCRdb holds only the in-frame ones, with some missing. The sample consists of about 93,000 clones, roughly 87% of them appearing once. Material: CD4+ or CD8+ T cells sorted from blood, obtained in a trial of the OX40 agonist ivuxolimab. All receptors derive from an adult with an advanced solid tumor such as melanoma, head and neck, liver or kidney cancer.

DNA for the CDR3: TGCGCCAGCATAGATCTAGGCGGGACAGGGGTGTCCAACGAGCAGTACTTC. Protein product: CASIDLGGTGVSNEQYF. The chain couples TRBV10-2 to TRBJ2-7; 10 bases are a match to TRBD1. Germline V gene data show CDR1 as WSHSY and CDR2 as SAAADI. The CDR3 totals 17 residues. V was pared by 7 bases and J by 5 bases, with 17 bases of the junction left unmatched.

This chain connects TRBV27 to TRBJ1-5; D gene unclear. CDR1 is MNHEY, CDR2 SMNVEV, per germline (reference sequence). CDR3 length: 15 amino acids. V was cut by 5 bases and J by 3 bases, with 14 bases left in between. The CDR3 sequence is CASSPYTDTNQPQHF. CDR3 nucleotides: TGTGCCAGCAGTCCATACACCGACACCAATCAGCCCCAGCATTTT.

This clone was seen a single time. CDR3 bases: TGTGCCAGCAGGGGGGACTCGACGGGTGGTGAAGCTTTCTTT. The encoded protein is CASRGDSTGGEAFF. The rearrangement links TRBV2 to TRBJ1-1; possible D gene TRBD1, 5 bases. Looked up from germline, CDR1 is SNHLY and CDR2 is FYNNEI. The CDR3 is 14 amino acids. Trimming shortened V by 6 bases and J by 7 bases, and 18 bases separated the two germline ends.

The CDR3 DNA sequence: TGTGCCAGCAGCTCGCTCTCAGGGCAAGAGACCCAGTACTTC. Translated: CASSSLSGQETQYF. The J gene is TRBJ2-5, the V gene TRBV11-2; D perhaps matches TRBD1 (5 bases). The CDR3 is made up of 14 amino acids. Between the trimmed V and J ends, which lost 4 bases and 2 bases, there was a span of 11 bases. The germline V gene encodes CDR1 SGHAT and CDR2 FQNNGV.

Concerning this clone itself: The sample carries other DNA sequences with the same CDR3. The chain couples TRBV5-1 to TRBJ1-5; no definite D call. The CDR3 runs 13 residues. Trimming shortened V by 0 bases and J by 5 bases, and 6 bases separated the two germline ends. Germline assignment: CDR1 SGHRS and CDR2 YFSETQ. DNA for the CDR3: TGCGCCAGCAGCTTGGTTGGCGATCAGCCCCAGCATTTT. It is translated as CASSLVGDQPQHF.

The chain combines TRBV7-2 with TRBJ1-3; unclear D gene. This CDR3 has 14 amino acids. Germline CDR1 and CDR2: SGHTA and FQGNSA. V gave up 6 bases and J gave up 5 bases, with 14 bases separating them. The CDR3 DNA sequence: TGTGCCAGCAGAGAACCTAGCAGCAGAAACACCATATATTTT. This encodes CASREPSSRNTIYF. The entire variable domain, with the rest obtained from reference TRBV7-2 and TRBJ1-3, is as follows: GAGVSQSPSNKVTEKGKDVELRCDPISGHTALYWYRQSLGQGLEFLIYFQGNSAPDKSGLPSDRFSAERTGGSVSTLTIQRTQQEDSAVYLCASREPSSRNTIYFGEGSWLTVV.

CDR3 sequence reads: CASSLGGMVVRAGELFF. The CDR3 bases are TGTGCCAGCAGTTTAGGCGGCATGGTCGTACGCGCCGGGGAGCTGTTTTTT. The rearrangement uses TRBV28 and TRBJ2-2; D is unclear. The CDR3 covers 17 residues. The ends were cut back, 2 bases at V and 6 bases at J, with 19 bases in the middle. Germline CDR1 is MDHEN and CDR2 is SYDVKM.

This chain joins TRBV28 and TRBJ1-2, with 7 bases identical to TRBD1. Per the germline V gene, CDR1 is MDHEN and CDR2 is SYDVKM. J was trimmed by 4 bases and V by 4 bases; bases with no gene match: 12. The length of the CDR3 is 16 residues. The CDR3 DNA is TGTGCCAGCAGTTCCCTTTGGGACAGAGGTTCCTATGGCTACACCTTC. Amino acids: CASSSLWDRGSYGYTF.

This sequence joins TRBV5-1 and TRBJ2-7; D unclear. The germline CDR1 and CDR2 sequences are SGHRS and YFSETQ. The CDR3 length is 13 residues. V shed 2 bases and J shed 2 bases, with 8 bases lying between them. CDR3 DNA sequence: TGCGCCAGCAGCTTCGATACGACCTACGAGCAGTACTTC. Its protein is CASSFDTTYEQYF.

This rearrangement joins TRBV7-6 to TRBJ2-1; the match to TRBD2 covers 8 bases. The CDR3 runs to 15 residues. The germline gives CDR1 SGHVS, CDR2 FNYEAQ. After removal of 5 bases from V and 2 bases from J, the junction contained 5 bases not matched to a gene. The CDR3 DNA follows: TGTGCCAGCAGCCCCGGACTAGCCACCTACAATGAGCAGTTCTTC. Translation: CASSPGLATYNEQFF.

This sequence joins TRBV11-3 and TRBJ2-5; 7 nucleotides agree with TRBD2. The ends lost 5 bases at V and 5 bases at J; junction bases unmatched: 8. The CDR3 runs to 14 residues. CDR1 SGHNT and CDR2 YENEEA come from the germline V gene. The CDR3, as DNA: TGTGCCAGCAGCACCCGGGCGGGAGTCGAGACCCAGTACTTC. Translating gives CASSTRAGVETQYF.

Only one count was recorded for this clone. This chain uses TRBV11-2 with TRBJ2-7, with 8 bases aligning to TRBD1. The CDR3 spans 13 residues. The junction had 2 bases not matched to a gene; V was cut back by 5 bases and J by 2 bases. The germline V gene has CDR1 SGHAT and CDR2 FQNNGV. The CDR3 spells CASSPTGAYEQYF. CDR3 coding DNA: TGTGCCAGCAGCCCGACAGGGGCCTACGAGCAGTACTTC.

This sequence joins TRBV5-4 and TRBJ1-4; 8 bases are a match to TRBD1. The CDR3 is 15 amino acids. Per germline, CDR1 SGHNT and CDR2 YYREEE (reference sequence). The V gene end was trimmed by 1 base and the J gene end by 8 bases; junction bases not matched to a gene: 7. The DNA of the CDR3 is TGTGCCAGCAGCTTGCGAGCAGGGGGCGAGGAAAAACTGTTTTTT. Amino acid sequence: CASSLRAGGEEKLFF.

The genes are TRBV25-1 and TRBJ1-1, with 8 bases lining up with TRBD1. Looked up from germline, CDR1 is MGHDK and CDR2 is SYGVNS. The CDR3 is made up of 15 amino acids. The junction had 10 bases not matched to a gene; V was cut back by 6 bases and J by 4 bases. CDR3 amino acids: CASSDPGQGTTEAFF. CDR3 nucleotide sequence: TGTGCCAGCAGCGACCCCGGACAGGGAACCACTGAAGCTTTCTTT.

The V gene is TRBV6-5, the J gene TRBJ1-1; D ambiguous. V lost 6 bases and J lost 0, with 14 bases in between. CDR1 and CDR2 from the germline V gene are MNHEY and SVGAGI. This CDR3 spans 15 amino acids. As DNA, the CDR3 is TGTGCCAGCAGACCCGGTGGCAGTGTGAACACTGAAGCTTTCTTT. It codes for CASRPGGSVNTEAFF.

This rearrangement joins TRBV27 to TRBJ2-6, with D possibly TRBD2 on 6 matching bases. The germline CDR1 and CDR2 sequences are MNHEY and SMNVEV (reference sequence). The CDR3 is 19 amino acids. V lost 4 bases, J lost 2 bases, and 21 bases lay in between. For the CDR3, the DNA is TGTGCCAGCAGTTCTATAGGAATGGGGGGTAAGGCTGGGGCCAACGTCCTGACTTTC. This sequence encodes CASSSIGMGGKAGANVLTF.

The chain combines TRBV5-1 with TRBJ2-3; TRBD2 matches at 10 bases. Germline V lookup: CDR1 SGHRS, CDR2 YFSETQ. Unmatched junction bases numbered 7, after V lost 4 bases and J lost 2 bases. CDR3 size: 16 residues. CDR3 in amino acids: CASSRGTSEFTDTQYF. CDR3 nucleotides: TGCGCCAGCAGCCGAGGGACTAGCGAGTTCACAGATACGCAGTATTTT.

The chain links TRBV11-3 to TRBJ2-1; 8 bases map to TRBD2. The CDR3 is 16 residues long. V shed 4 bases, J shed 6 bases, and the junction held 11 bases outside the gene matches. Germline V gene data show CDR1 as SGHNT and CDR2 as YENEEA. CDR3 residues: CASSSPGLAGANEQFF. Here the CDR3 DNA reads TGTGCCAGCAGCTCCCCTGGGCTAGCGGGCGCCAATGAGCAGTTCTTC.